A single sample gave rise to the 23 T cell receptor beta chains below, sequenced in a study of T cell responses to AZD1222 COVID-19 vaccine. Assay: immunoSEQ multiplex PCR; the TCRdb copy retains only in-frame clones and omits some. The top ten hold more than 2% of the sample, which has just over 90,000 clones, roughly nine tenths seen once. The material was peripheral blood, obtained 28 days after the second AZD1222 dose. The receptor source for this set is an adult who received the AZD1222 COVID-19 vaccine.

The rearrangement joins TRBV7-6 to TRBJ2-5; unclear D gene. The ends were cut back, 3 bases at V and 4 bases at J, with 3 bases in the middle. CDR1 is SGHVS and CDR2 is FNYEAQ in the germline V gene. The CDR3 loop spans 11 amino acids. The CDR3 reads CASSFGETQYF. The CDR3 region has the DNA TGTGCCAGCAGCTTTGGAGAGACCCAGTACTTC.

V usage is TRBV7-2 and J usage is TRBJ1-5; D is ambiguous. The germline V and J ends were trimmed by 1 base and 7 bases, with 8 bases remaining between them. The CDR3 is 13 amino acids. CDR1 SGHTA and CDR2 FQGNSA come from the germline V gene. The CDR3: CASSLGREQPQHF. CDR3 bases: TGTGCCAGCAGCTTAGGAAGGGAACAGCCCCAGCATTTT.

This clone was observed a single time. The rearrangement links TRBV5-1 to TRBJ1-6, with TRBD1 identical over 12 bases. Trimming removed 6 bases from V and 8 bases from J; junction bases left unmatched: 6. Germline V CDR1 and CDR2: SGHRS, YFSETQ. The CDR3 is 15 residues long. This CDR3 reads CASTKGTGGDSPLHF. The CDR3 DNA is TGCGCCAGCACCAAAGGGACAGGGGGCGATTCACCCCTCCACTTT.

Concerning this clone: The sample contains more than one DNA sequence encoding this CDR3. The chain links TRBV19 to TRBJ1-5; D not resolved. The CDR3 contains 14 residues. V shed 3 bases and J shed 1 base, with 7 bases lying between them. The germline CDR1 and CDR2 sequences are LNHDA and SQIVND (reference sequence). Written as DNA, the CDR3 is TGTGCCAGTAGTATGGGAGGGAGCAATCAGCCCCAGCATTTT. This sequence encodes CASSMGGSNQPQHF.

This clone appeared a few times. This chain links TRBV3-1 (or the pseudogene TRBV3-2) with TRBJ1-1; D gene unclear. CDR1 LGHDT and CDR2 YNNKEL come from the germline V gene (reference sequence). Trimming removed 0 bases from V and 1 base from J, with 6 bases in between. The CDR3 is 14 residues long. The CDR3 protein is CASSQDGRNTEAFF. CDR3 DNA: TGTGCCAGCAGCCAAGACGGGCGGAACACTGAAGCTTTCTTT.

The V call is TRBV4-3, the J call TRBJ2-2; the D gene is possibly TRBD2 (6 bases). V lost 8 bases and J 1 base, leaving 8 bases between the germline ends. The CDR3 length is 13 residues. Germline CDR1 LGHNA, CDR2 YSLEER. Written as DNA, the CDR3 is TGCGCCAGCCAGGAGGGGAACACCGGGGAGCTGTTTTTT. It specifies CASQEGNTGELFF.

The CDR3 protein is CASSPRSVLQAGYTF. The CDR3 coding sequence is TGTGCCAGCAGTCCCCGGTCGGTTCTTCAAGCTGGCTACACCTTC. The chain has TRBV27 and TRBJ1-2; D is uncertain. The CDR3 consists of 15 residues. V shed 5 bases and J shed 7 bases, with 20 bases lying between them. Germline lookup yields CDR1 MNHEY and CDR2 SMNVEV (reference sequence).

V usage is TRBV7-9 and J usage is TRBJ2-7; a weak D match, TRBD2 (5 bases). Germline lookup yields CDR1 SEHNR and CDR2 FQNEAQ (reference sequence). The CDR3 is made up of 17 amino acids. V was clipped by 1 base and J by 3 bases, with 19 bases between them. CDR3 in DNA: TGTGCCAGCAGCTTAGAGAGGGAAAACGAGGGAAACTACGAGCAGTACTTC. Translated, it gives CASSLERENEGNYEQYF.

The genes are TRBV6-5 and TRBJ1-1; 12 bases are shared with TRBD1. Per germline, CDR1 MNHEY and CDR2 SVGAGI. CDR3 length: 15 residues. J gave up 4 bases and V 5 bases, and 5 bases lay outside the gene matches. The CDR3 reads CASSLGTGGFTEAFF. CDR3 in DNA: TGTGCCAGCAGTCTGGGGACAGGGGGCTTCACTGAAGCTTTCTTT.

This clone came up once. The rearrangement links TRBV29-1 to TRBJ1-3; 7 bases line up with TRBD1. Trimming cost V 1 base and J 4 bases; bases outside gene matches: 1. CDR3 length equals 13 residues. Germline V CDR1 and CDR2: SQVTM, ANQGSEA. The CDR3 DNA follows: TGCAGCGTTGAAGGGGACAGCGGAAACACCATATATTTT. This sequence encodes CSVEGDSGNTIYF.

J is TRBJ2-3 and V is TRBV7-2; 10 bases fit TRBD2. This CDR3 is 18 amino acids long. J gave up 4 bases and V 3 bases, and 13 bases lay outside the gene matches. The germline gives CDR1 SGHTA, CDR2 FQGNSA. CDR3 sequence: CASSLGALEREGPDTQYF. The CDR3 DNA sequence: TGTGCCAGCAGCTTGGGTGCTCTAGAGCGGGAGGGACCAGATACGCAGTATTTT.

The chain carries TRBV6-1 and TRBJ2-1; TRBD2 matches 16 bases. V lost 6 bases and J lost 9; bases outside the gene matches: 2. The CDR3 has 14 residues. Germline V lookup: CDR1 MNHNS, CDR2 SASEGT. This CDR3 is CASRGLAGGGEQFF. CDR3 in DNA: TGTGCCAGCAGGGGACTAGCGGGAGGGGGTGAGCAGTTCTTC.

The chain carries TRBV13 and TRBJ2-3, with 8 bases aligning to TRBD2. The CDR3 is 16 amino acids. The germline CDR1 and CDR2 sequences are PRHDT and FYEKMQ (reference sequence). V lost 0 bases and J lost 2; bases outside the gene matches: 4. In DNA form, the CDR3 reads TGTGCCAGCAGCTTAGGACGGGGGGGATTCACAGATACGCAGTATTTT. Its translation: CASSLGRGGFTDTQYF.

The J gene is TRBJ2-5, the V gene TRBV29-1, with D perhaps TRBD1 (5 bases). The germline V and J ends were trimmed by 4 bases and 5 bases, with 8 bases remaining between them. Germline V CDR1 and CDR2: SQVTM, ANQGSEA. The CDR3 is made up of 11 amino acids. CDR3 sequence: CSVVKGETQYF. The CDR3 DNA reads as TGCAGCGTTGTAAAGGGGGAGACCCAGTACTTC.

CDR3 sequence (DNA): TGTGCCAGCAGTTCCGGACAGGGGGCATGGCAGCCCCAGCATTTT. Translated, it gives CASSSGQGAWQPQHF. The chain uses TRBV28 and TRBJ1-5; TRBD1 agrees at 11 bases. The germline CDR1 and CDR2 sequences are MDHEN and SYDVKM. The CDR3 consists of 15 residues. The trim removed 4 bases at V and 7 bases at J, leaving 6 bases unmatched.

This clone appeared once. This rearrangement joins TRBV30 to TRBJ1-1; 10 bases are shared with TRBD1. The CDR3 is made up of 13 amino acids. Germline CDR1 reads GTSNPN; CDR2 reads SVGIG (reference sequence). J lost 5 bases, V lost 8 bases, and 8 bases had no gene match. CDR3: CAGRQGAVTEAFF. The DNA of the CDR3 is TGTGCCGGAAGACAGGGGGCGGTGACTGAAGCTTTCTTT.

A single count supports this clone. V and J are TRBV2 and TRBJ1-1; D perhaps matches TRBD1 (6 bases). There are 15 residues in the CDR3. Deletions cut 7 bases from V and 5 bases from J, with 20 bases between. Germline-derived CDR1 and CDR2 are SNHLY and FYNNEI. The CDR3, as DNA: TGTGCCAGCACCCAAGCGTTAGGGGGTGAGACTGAAGCTTTCTTT. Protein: CASTQALGGETEAFF.

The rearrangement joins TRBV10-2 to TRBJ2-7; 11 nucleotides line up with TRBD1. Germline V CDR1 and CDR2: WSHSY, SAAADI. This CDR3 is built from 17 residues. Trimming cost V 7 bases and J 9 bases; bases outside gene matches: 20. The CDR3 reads CASTSADRDRGYFVQYF. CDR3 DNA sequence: TGCGCCAGCACCTCGGCCGACCGGGACAGGGGGTATTTTGTGCAGTACTTC.

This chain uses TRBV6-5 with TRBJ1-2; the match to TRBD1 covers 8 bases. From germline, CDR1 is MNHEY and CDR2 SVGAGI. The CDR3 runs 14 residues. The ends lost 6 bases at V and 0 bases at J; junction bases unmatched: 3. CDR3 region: CASRETGANYGYTF. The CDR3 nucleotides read TGTGCCAGCAGAGAGACAGGGGCTAACTATGGCTACACCTTC.

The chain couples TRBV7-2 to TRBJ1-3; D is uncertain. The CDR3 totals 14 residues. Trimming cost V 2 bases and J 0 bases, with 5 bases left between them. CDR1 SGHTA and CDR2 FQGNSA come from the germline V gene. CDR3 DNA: TGTGCCAGCAGCTTACACAGCTCTGGAAACACCATATATTTT. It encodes CASSLHSSGNTIYF.

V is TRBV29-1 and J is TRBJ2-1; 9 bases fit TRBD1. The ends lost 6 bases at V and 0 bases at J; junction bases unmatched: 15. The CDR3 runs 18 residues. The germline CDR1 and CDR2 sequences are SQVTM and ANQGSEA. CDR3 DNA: TGCAGCGTAGAAAGGACAGGGGCTTACCCCTTCTCCTACAATGAGCAGTTCTTC. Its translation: CSVERTGAYPFSYNEQFF.

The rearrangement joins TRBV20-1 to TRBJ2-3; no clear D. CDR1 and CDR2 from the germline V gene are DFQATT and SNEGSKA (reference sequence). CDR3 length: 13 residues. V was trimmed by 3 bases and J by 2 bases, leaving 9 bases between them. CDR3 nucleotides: TGCAGTGCTAGTGGGCACCACACAGATACGCAGTATTTT. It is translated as CSASGHHTDTQYF.

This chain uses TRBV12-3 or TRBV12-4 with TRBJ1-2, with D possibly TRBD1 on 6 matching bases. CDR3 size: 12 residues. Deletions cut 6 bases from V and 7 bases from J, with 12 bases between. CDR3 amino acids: CASSLEQGGYTF. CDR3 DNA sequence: TGTGCCAGCAGCCTCGAACAGGGTGGCTACACCTTC.